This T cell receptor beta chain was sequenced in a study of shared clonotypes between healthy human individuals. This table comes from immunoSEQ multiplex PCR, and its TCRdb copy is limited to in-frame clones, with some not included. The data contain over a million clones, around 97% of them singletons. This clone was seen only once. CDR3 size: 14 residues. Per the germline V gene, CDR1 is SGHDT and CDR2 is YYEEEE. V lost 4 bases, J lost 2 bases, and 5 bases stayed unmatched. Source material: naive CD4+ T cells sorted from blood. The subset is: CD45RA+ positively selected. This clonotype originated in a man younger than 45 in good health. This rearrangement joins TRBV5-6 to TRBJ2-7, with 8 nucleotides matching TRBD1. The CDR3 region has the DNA TGTGCCAGCAGCAAAAGGACAGGGACCTACGAGCAGTACTTC. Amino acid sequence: CASSKRTGTYEQYF.